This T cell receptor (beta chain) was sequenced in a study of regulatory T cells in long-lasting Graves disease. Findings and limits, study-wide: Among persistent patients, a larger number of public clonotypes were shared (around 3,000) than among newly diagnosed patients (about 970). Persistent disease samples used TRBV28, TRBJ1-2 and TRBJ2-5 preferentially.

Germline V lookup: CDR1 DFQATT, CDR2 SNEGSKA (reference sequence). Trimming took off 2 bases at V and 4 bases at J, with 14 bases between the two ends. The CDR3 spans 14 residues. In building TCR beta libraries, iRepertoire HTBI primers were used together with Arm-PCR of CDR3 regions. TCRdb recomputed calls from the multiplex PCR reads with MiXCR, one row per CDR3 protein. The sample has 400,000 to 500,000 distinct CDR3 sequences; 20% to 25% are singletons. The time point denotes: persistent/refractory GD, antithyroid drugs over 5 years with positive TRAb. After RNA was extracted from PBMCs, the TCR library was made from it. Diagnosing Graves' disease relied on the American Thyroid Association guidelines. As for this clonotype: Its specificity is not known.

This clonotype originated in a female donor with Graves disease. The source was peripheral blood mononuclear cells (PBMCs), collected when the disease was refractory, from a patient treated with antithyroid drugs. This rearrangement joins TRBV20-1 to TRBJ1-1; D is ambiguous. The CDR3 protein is CSARPSGGSTEAFF. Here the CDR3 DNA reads TGCAGTGCTAGACCCTCCGGCGGTAGCACTGAAGCTTTCTTT.